This T cell receptor (beta chain) was profiled in a study of beta chain features in type 1 diabetes. Study context: Regarding age, gender and cell yields, patients proved similar to healthy donors.

Reverse transcribing all isolated RNA meant expressed TCRB transcripts were sequenced. Data came from immunoSEQ multiplex PCR; TCRdb stores just in-frame clones and leaves some out. The sample carries 640,000 or so clones, around 15% recorded once. Findings and limits, study-wide: In all four CD4+ subsets, TCRB CDR3 length was significantly, moderately reduced in type 1 diabetes. More deletions and fewer insertions at VDJ junctions were seen in type 1 diabetes patients.

V gave up 0 bases and J gave up 7 bases, with 11 bases separating them. The CDR3 totals 14 residues. CDR1 and CDR2 from the germline V gene are SGHRS and YFSETQ. This clone was seen only a few times. As yet, its antigen is unknown. The TCR comes from a man aged 18 to 29 with type 1 diabetes. Sequencing was performed on naive CD4+ T cells from blood. The chain recombines TRBV5-1 with TRBJ2-1; D is undetermined. This CDR3 is CASSLDQAENEQFF. As DNA, the CDR3 is TGCGCCAGCAGCTTGGATCAGGCGGAAAATGAGCAGTTCTTC.